Below, 18 T cell receptor beta chains from the same sample are listed, as sequenced in a study of a mutant IDH1 vaccine in newly diagnosed glioma. Profiled with immunoSEQ multiplex PCR; TCRdb holds only in-frame clones, not every one. This table holds approximately 32,000 clones, roughly nine tenths found once. As to time point: week 47, end of study. Alongside topical imiquimod, each dose of vaccine comprised 300 ug of mutant IDH1 20-mer peptide. These TCRs' antigens remain unknown. This material consisted of PBMCs, taken from a glioma patient whose treatment included an IDH1 peptide vaccine. These receptor sequences come from a man aged 40-49 years with glioma.

The rearrangement uses TRBV28 and TRBJ2-6; 13 bases fit TRBD2. The CDR3 length is 17 residues. V lost 7 bases, J lost 0 bases, and 3 bases stayed unmatched. Germline V gene sequence: CDR1 MDHEN, CDR2 SYDVKM. The CDR3 protein is CASTTSGGFSGANVLTF. The CDR3 DNA follows: TGTGCCAGCACGACTAGCGGGGGGTTCTCTGGGGCCAACGTCCTGACTTTC.

This chain links TRBV7-9 with TRBJ2-3, with D perhaps matching TRBD2 (6 bases). Between the trimmed V and J ends, which lost 5 bases and 0 bases, there was a span of 15 bases. Germline CDR1 SEHNR, CDR2 FQNEAQ (reference sequence). The CDR3 has 16 residues. CDR3 amino acids: CASSHFLGGSTDTQYF. CDR3 DNA sequence: TGTGCCAGCAGCCATTTCCTTGGGGGGAGCACAGATACGCAGTATTTT.

The chain employs TRBV6-1 and TRBJ2-4; 8 bases are a match to TRBD1. The V segment lost 4 bases and the J segment 7 bases; nucleotides outside the gene matches: 6. The CDR3 is 14 residues long. Germline values: CDR1 MNHNS, CDR2 SASEGT. In DNA form, the CDR3 reads TGTGCCAGCAGTGTGGACAGGGAAGGGAACATTCAGTACTTC. Protein: CASSVDREGNIQYF.

Concerning this clone: One end of the junction does not line up with germline, which may come from a read error. The V call is TRBV9, the J call TRBJ2-5; the D gene is possibly TRBD2 (6 bases). The CDR3 spans 14 residues. Germline CDR1 SGDLS, CDR2 YYNGEE. This CDR3 is CASSVGWLGTSPHF. CDR3 nucleotides: TGTGCCAGCAGCGTAGGGTGGCTTGGGACTTCCCCGCACTTC. Drawing the rest from reference TRBV9 and TRBJ2-5, the complete variable domain is DSGVTQTPKHLITATGQRVTLRCSPRSGDLSVYWYQQSLDQGLQFLIQYYNGEERAKGNILERFSAQQFPDLHSELNLSSLELGDSALYFCASSVGWLGTSPHFGPGTRLLVL.

The chain carries TRBV6-6 and TRBJ1-2, with TRBD1 identical over 9 bases. Germline CDR1 and CDR2: MNHNY and SVGAGI (reference sequence). This CDR3 comprises 14 residues. Losses at the gene ends were 5 bases for V and 8 bases for J; bases not matched to a gene: 9. The CDR3: CASSPPGQGFGYTF. The CDR3 coding sequence is TGTGCCAGCAGTCCCCCGGGACAGGGTTTCGGCTACACCTTC.

In its sample, this clone was seen once. The rearrangement uses TRBV28 and TRBJ1-1, with TRBD1 matching over 8 bases. The V gene's germline CDR1 is MDHEN and CDR2 SYDVKM. V lost 6 bases and J lost 4; bases outside the gene matches: 7. The CDR3 length is 14 residues. The CDR3 here is CASRRTGTGTEAFF. The CDR3 region has the DNA TGTGCCAGCAGACGGACAGGGACAGGCACTGAAGCTTTCTTT.

V is TRBV6-4 and J is TRBJ2-1, with a weak D call TRBD2 (6 bases). Trimming cost V 3 bases and J 5 bases, with 14 bases left between them. The CDR3 is made up of 15 amino acids. The germline V gene has CDR1 MRHNA and CDR2 SNTAGT. This CDR3 reads CASSEGGSGNNEQFF. The CDR3 DNA reads TGTGCCAGCAGTGAGGGGGGTAGCGGTAACAATGAGCAGTTCTTC.

The chain links TRBV5-6 to TRBJ2-5, with 13 bases fitting TRBD2. V lost 0 bases and J lost 5; bases outside the gene matches: 4. The CDR3 is 16 residues long. CDR1 and CDR2 (germline): SGHDT, YYEEEE. This chain's CDR3 is CASSLGTSGSTETQYF. In DNA, the CDR3 is TGTGCCAGCAGCTTGGGGACTAGCGGGAGTACGGAGACCCAGTACTTC. The full variable domain, rest sourced from reference TRBV5-6 and TRBJ2-5, is DAGVTQSPTHLIKTRGQQVTLRCSPKSGHDTVSWYQQALGQGPQFIFQYYEEEERQRGNFPDRFSGHQFPNYSSELNVNALLLGDSALYLCASSLGTSGSTETQYFGPGTRLLVL.

This clone was recorded only once. This sequence joins TRBV9 and TRBJ2-4, with a tentative D call TRBD2 (6 bases). The CDR3 has 19 amino acids. Between the trimmed V and J ends, which lost 3 bases and 1 base, there was a span of 23 bases. Germline CDR1 SGDLS, CDR2 YYNGEE. CDR3 coding DNA: TGTGCCAGCAGCGCAGAAAGCCGGGACTCCAGAGGGGCCAAAAACATTCAGTACTTC. Translated, it gives CASSAESRDSRGAKNIQYF.

The V gene is TRBV7-9, the J gene TRBJ2-2; a weak D match, TRBD1 (5 bases). Germline CDR1 and CDR2: SEHNR and FQNEAQ (reference sequence). This CDR3 contains 12 residues. The V gene lost 5 bases and the J gene lost 8 bases, with 9 bases spanning the gap. CDR3 nucleotides: TGTGCCAGCAGCACCAGGGTTGGGGAGCTGTTTTTT. Its translation: CASSTRVGELFF.

This sequence joins TRBV5-6 and TRBJ2-5; 9 nucleotides line up with TRBD1. V lost 6 bases and J lost 4; bases outside the gene matches: 7. This CDR3 is 14 amino acids long. CDR1 is SGHDT and CDR2 is YYEEEE in the germline V gene. CDR3 protein: CASMGTGWGETQYF. The DNA of the CDR3 is TGTGCCAGCATGGGGACAGGGTGGGGAGAGACCCAGTACTTC.

The chain couples TRBV9 to TRBJ2-2; 9 bases are shared with TRBD1. Germline values: CDR1 SGDLS, CDR2 YYNGEE. CDR3 length: 14 residues. The trim removed 5 bases at V and 4 bases at J, leaving 3 bases unmatched. CDR3 amino acids: CASRGDRVTGELFF. DNA for the CDR3: TGTGCCAGCAGGGGGGACAGGGTCACCGGGGAGCTGTTTTTT.

This clone was seen once. The chain carries TRBV18 and TRBJ2-1; TRBD2 matches 9 bases. There are 15 residues in the CDR3. Germline V gives CDR1 KGHSH, CDR2 LQKENI. The V segment lost 3 bases and the J segment 7 bases; nucleotides outside the gene matches: 7. The chain's CDR3 is CASSPSGSFRNEQFF. CDR3 DNA: TGTGCCAGCTCACCTAGCGGGAGTTTTCGGAATGAGCAGTTCTTC.

V and J are TRBV30 and TRBJ1-4; D is ambiguous. V was trimmed by 1 base and J by 8 bases, leaving 8 bases between them. The CDR3 consists of 12 residues. Germline V lookup: CDR1 GTSNPN, CDR2 SVGIG (reference sequence). Here the CDR3 reads CAWSGFREKLFF. The CDR3 DNA is TGTGCCTGGAGTGGTTTTCGGGAAAAACTGTTTTTT.

The chain combines TRBV19 with TRBJ2-2; 7 bases line up with TRBD1. The germline V gene encodes CDR1 LNHDA and CDR2 SQIVND (reference sequence). The CDR3 totals 14 residues. Unmatched junction bases numbered 4, after V lost 3 bases and J lost 6 bases. Here the CDR3 reads CASSIYTGAGELFF. The CDR3 region has the DNA TGTGCCAGTAGTATTTATACAGGGGCCGGGGAGCTGTTTTTT.

In DNA, the CDR3 is TGCGCCAGCAGTGAGTCGAACAGCAATCAGCCCCAGCATTTT. Residues: CASSESNSNQPQHF. This rearrangement joins TRBV10-2 to TRBJ1-5; D is undetermined. CDR1 WSHSY and CDR2 SAAADI come from the germline V gene. The CDR3 spans 14 residues. The ends were cut back, 0 bases at V and 1 base at J, with 4 bases in the middle.

The chain joins TRBV5-1 to TRBJ1-2, with TRBD1 matching over 7 bases. The CDR3 totals 14 residues. Losses at the gene ends were 5 bases for V and 0 bases for J; bases not matched to a gene: 4. Germline V gene data show CDR1 as SGHRS and CDR2 as YFSETQ. CDR3 in amino acids: CASRTGNSNYGYTF. For the CDR3, the DNA is TGCGCCAGCAGGACAGGGAATTCTAACTATGGCTACACCTTC.

The V gene is TRBV18, the J gene TRBJ1-1; 9 bases match TRBD1. With V trimmed by 3 bases and J by 7 bases, 6 bases remained unmatched. CDR1 is KGHSH, CDR2 LQKENI, per germline. The CDR3 sequence is 14 residues long. This CDR3 is CASSPLTGGNEAFF. As DNA, the CDR3 is TGTGCCAGCTCACCCCTGACAGGGGGTAATGAAGCTTTCTTT.